A selection of T cell receptor beta chains follows, all from one sample in a study of OX40 agonist ivuxolimab in advanced cancers. The assay was immunoSEQ multiplex PCR, and TCRdb's table has in-frame clones only and misses some. The sample has 8,500 to 13,000 clones; 60% to 85% are singletons. The input for sequencing was CD4+ or CD8+ T cells sorted from blood, taken in a trial of the OX40 agonist ivuxolimab. The receptors shown here come from an adult with an advanced solid tumor such as melanoma, head and neck, liver or kidney cancer. The CDR3 runs from the conserved cysteine through the conserved F or W. The D gene is left open where the match is weak. Only some rows state a clone size, as once, few, many or a class for expanded clones.

J gene	D gene	V gene	clone size	CDR3 DNA	CDR3 protein
TRBJ1-5	TRBD1	TRBV27	NA	TGTGCCAGCAGTCTACAGGGGATCAATCAGCCCCAGCATTTT	CASSLQGINQPQHF
TRBJ1-3	TRBD1	TRBV13	once	TGTGCCAGCAGCTTATCGGGGACAGGGGACGCAAATCCTGGAAACACCATATATTTT	CASSLSGTGDANPGNTIYF
TRBJ1-2	TRBD1	TRBV28	NA	TGTGCCAGCAGTTTATATAACACAGGGGTTACCTATGGCTACACCTTC	CASSLYNTGVTYGYTF
TRBJ1-5	TRBD1	TRBV4-2	NA	TGTGCCAGCAGCCAAATATTGGGACAGGGCTTCTTTAGCAATCAGCCCCAGCATTTT	CASSQILGQGFFSNQPQHF
TRBJ1-2	NA	TRBV2	NA	TGTGCCAGCAGTGGGGCAGGGGAAATCTCTGGCTACACCTTC	CASSGAGEISGYTF
TRBJ2-7	NA	TRBV28	NA	TGTGCCAGCAGCACCCGACTGGTTAGCTCCTACGAGCAGTACTTC	CASSTRLVSSYEQYF
TRBJ2-2	NA	TRBV18	NA	TGTGCCAGCTCACCTGGTGGGGAGCTGTTTTTT	CASSPGGELFF
TRBJ2-5	TRBD2	TRBV5-8	NA	TGTGCCAGCAGCTTAGGTAGCGGGGGGCAGCAAGAGACCCAGTACTTC	CASSLGSGGQQETQYF
TRBJ2-7	NA	TRBV9	medium-sized	TGTGCCAGCAGCGCAGACCCTGCTAGGGCGACGTATGAGCAGTACTTC	CASSADPARATYEQYF
TRBJ1-4	NA	TRBV9	NA	TGTGCCAGCAGCGTAGGTAGGATCGGGGAAAAACTGTTTTTT	CASSVGRIGEKLFF
TRBJ2-7	TRBD1	TRBV27	NA	TGTGCCAGCAGTTTACAGGGGGCCAACGAGCAGTACTTC	CASSLQGANEQYF
TRBJ1-3	NA	TRBV6-5	NA	TGTGCCAGCAGCCCAGGACGGATCTCTGGAAACACCATATATTTT	CASSPGRISGNTIYF
TRBJ2-3	NA	TRBV4-1	NA	TGCGCCAGCAGCCAAGATGGGGGCACAGATACGCAGTATTTT	CASSQDGGTDTQYF
TRBJ2-5	NA	TRBV19	NA	TGTGCCAGTAGTCCCATTGAGTCGGCTAGCGACATGGAGACCCAGTACTTC	CASSPIESASDMETQYF
TRBJ2-5	TRBD2	TRBV11-2	NA	TGTGCCAGCAGCTTAATGGCTAGCGGGCACCAAGAGACCCAGTACTTC	CASSLMASGHQETQYF
TRBJ2-5	NA	TRBV5-1	NA	TGCGCCAGCAGCCACTCGAAAGAGACCCAGTACTTC	CASSHSKETQYF
TRBJ2-1	TRBD1	TRBV27	NA	TGTGCCAGCAGTCCCGTGGGACAGGGATGGAATGAGCAGTTCTTC	CASSPVGQGWNEQFF
TRBJ2-7	TRBD2	TRBV28	NA	TGTGCCAGCAGCCCGCTGCTAGCGGGAGCCACCTACGAGCAGTACTTC	CASSPLLAGATYEQYF
TRBJ1-2	NA	TRBV4-1	NA	TGCGCCAGCAGCCAAGATACGAGGTTTGGTGGGGATGGCTACACCTTC	CASSQDTRFGGDGYTF
TRBJ2-5	NA	TRBV4-1	few	TGCGCCAGCAGCCAGGGACCCTCGGACACCCAGTACTTC	CASSQGPSDTQYF
TRBJ1-5	TRBD1	TRBV6-5	NA	TGTGCCAGCAGTCCCGGGACAGGGTATCAGCCCCAGCATTTT	CASSPGTGYQPQHF
TRBJ2-3	TRBD2	TRBV30	NA	TGTGCCTGGGGAGCTAGCGGGATCGCAGATACGCAGTATTTT	CAWGASGIADTQYF
TRBJ2-7	NA	TRBV10-1	NA	TGCGCCAGCAGTGGGGGGGTCTCACCCTACGAGCAGTACTTC	CASSGGVSPYEQYF
TRBJ1-1	TRBD1	TRBV25-1	NA	TGTGCCAGCAGTGCGTGGACAGGGGACACTGAAGCTTTCTTT	CASSAWTGDTEAFF
TRBJ2-3	NA	TRBV7-9	NA	TGTGCCAGCAGCTTCTTATCAGATACGCAGTATTTT	CASSFLSDTQYF
TRBJ2-3	NA	TRBV25-1	NA	TGTGCCATCGAAAAACGGGGATCGACAGATACGCAGTATTTT	CAIEKRGSTDTQYF
TRBJ2-5	NA	TRBV18	NA	TGTGCCAGCTCACCATCCCCTGGGGAGAGTCAAGAGACCCAGTACTTC	CASSPSPGESQETQYF
TRBJ2-5	NA	TRBV28	NA	TGTGCCAGCAGTTTACGTTCTGAGACCCAGTACTTC	CASSLRSETQYF
TRBJ2-7	NA	TRBV10-1	NA	TGCGCCAGCCGGTTTGACCGCACCTACGAGCAGTACTTC	CASRFDRTYEQYF
TRBJ2-4	NA	TRBV19	NA	TGTGCCAGTAGTCTGATGGGTGAGGAGAACATTCAGTACTTC	CASSLMGEENIQYF